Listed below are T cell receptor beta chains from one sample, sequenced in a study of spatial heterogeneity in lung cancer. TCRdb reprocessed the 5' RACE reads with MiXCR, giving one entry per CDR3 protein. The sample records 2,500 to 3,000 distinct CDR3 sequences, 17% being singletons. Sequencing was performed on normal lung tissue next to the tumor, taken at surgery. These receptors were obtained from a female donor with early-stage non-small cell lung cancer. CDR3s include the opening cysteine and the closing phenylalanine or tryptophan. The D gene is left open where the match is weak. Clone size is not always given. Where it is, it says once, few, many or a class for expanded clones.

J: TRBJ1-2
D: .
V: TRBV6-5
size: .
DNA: TGTGCCAGCAGCCCCCAGGGCTTATCGTCTCTTCTGTTC
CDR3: CASSPQGLSSLLF

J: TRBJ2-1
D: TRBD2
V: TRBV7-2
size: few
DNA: TGTGCCAGCATGCATAGCGGGGGGTACCCTGAGCAGTTCTTC
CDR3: CASMHSGGYPEQFF

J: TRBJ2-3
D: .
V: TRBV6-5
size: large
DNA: TGTGCCAGCTCCCTAAGGGATACGCAGTATTTT
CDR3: CASSLRDTQYF

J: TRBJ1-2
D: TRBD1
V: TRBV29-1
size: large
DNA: TGCAGCGTTGCCACAGGGGTGTATGGCTACACCTTC
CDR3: CSVATGVYGYTF

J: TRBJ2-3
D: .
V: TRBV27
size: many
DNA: TGTGCCAGCAGCTTAGGGCGAGATACGCAGTATTTT
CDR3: CASSLGRDTQYF

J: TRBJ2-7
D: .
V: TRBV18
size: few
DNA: TGTGCCAGCTCACCTCCCCTATCCGGGATCCAGGGGTCCGAGCAGTACTTC
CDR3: CASSPPLSGIQGSEQYF

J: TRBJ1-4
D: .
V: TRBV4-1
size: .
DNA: TGCGCCAGCAGCCAACCCGGGGGGGCAACCAATGAAAAACTGTTTTTT
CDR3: CASSQPGGATNEKLFF

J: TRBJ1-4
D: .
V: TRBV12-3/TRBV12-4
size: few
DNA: TGTGCCAGCAGCCACCTGGACAGACGTGAAAAACTGTTTTTT
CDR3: CASSHLDRREKLFF

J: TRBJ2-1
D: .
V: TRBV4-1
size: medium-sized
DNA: TGCGCCAGCAGCCCGGGACTCTTGAAAATATACAATGAGCAGTTCTTC
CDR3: CASSPGLLKIYNEQFF

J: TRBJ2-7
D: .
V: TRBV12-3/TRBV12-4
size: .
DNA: TGTGCCAGCAGTTTATTCGCTACTTACTACGAGCAGTACTTC
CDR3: CASSLFATYYEQYF

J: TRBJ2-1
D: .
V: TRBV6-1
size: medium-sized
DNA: TGTGCCAGCAGTGATAGGTCAGGGTTGAACAATGAGCAGTTCTTC
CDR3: CASSDRSGLNNEQFF

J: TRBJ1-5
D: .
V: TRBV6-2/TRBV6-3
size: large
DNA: TGTGCCAGCAGGAGGGGCAACGATAATCAGCCCCAGCATTTT
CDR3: CASRRGNDNQPQHF

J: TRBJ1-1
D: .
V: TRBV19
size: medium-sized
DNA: TGTGCCAGTAGTATATCTACAGGGCTAGGCACTGAAGCTTTCTTT
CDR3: CASSISTGLGTEAFF

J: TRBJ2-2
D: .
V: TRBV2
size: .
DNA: TGTGCCAGCAGTGAAGCCACGGGGCCGGGAGAGAGGACCGGGGAGCTGTTTTTT
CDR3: CASSEATGPGERTGELFF

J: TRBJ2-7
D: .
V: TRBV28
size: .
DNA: TGTGCCAGCAGAGCTCGACAGTACGAGCAGTACTTC
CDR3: CASRARQYEQYF

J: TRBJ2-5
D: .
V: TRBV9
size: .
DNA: TGTGCCAGCAGCGTAGACGTCATGACAGGACAAGAGACCCAGTACTTC
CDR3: CASSVDVMTGQETQYF

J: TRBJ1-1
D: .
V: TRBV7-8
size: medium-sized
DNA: TGTGCCAGCACCCCAGGGGAGATAGGAGGAGCTTTCTTT
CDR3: CASTPGEIGGAFF

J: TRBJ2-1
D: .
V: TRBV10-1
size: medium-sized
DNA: TGCGCCAGCAGCAGGGAATCCTACAATGAGCAGTTCTTC
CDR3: CASSRESYNEQFF

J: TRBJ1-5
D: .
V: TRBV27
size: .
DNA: TGTGCCAGCAGTTTATCGGGGATGGGTCAGCCCCAGCATTTT
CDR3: CASSLSGMGQPQHF

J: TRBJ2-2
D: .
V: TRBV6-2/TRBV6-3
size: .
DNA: TGTGCCAGCAGTTCCGGTACGTCCGGGGAGCTGTTTTTT
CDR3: CASSSGTSGELFF

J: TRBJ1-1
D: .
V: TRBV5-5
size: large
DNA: TGTGCCAGCAGCTTTGGGGGTGGACGATCAATGAACACTGAAGCTTTCTTT
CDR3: CASSFGGGRSMNTEAFF

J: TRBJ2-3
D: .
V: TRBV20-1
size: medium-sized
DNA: TGCAGTGCAATAGGGGTGGGGGGCGAGACAGATACGCAGTATTTT
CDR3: CSAIGVGGETDTQYF

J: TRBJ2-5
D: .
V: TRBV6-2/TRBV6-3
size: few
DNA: TGTGCCAGCAGTTACGTTTTACGGGGGCAGGGTGTCGTAAAGACCCAGTACTTC
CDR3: CASSYVLRGQGVVKTQYF

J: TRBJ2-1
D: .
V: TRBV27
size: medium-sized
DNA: TGTGCCAGCAGTTTATATGGGGGAGCGGGCAATGAGCAGTTCTTC
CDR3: CASSLYGGAGNEQFF

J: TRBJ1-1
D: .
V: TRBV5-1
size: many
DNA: TGCGCCAGCAGCTTACTACAGGGAAGCAACACTGAAGCTTTCTTT
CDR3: CASSLLQGSNTEAFF

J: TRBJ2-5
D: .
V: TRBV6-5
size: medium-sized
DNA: TGTGCCAGCAGTTACTTCAGCGAGGAGACCCAGTACTTC
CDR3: CASSYFSEETQYF

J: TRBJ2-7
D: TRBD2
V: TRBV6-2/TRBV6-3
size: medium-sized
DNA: TGTGCCAGCACGGGAGGGCGAAACGAGCAGTACTTC
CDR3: CASTGGRNEQYF

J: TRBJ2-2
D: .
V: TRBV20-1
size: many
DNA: TGCAGTGCTAGGGGGAGCGGTTCGAACACCGGGGAGCTGTTTTTT
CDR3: CSARGSGSNTGELFF

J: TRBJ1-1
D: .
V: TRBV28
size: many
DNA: TGTGCCAGCAGTTTCTCGGCCCCAGGGCTGAACACTGAAGCTTTCTTT
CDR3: CASSFSAPGLNTEAFF

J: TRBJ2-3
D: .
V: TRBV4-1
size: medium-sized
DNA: TGCGCCAGCAGCCAAGTCCAGTTTACAGATACGCAGTATTTT
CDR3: CASSQVQFTDTQYF

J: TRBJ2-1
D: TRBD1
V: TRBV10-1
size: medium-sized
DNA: TGCGCCAGCAGTGAGGGTTCGGGGGACAGGGGCTGGGATGAGCAGTTCTTC
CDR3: CASSEGSGDRGWDEQFF

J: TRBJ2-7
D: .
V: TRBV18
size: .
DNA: TGTGCCAGCTCCCAGGACGGTTACGAGCAGTACTTC
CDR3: CASSQDGYEQYF

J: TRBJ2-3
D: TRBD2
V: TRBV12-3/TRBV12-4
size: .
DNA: TGTGCCAGCAGTTCGGGACTAGCGGGGCTCCCGGTCGTGCAGTATTTT
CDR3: CASSSGLAGLPVVQYF

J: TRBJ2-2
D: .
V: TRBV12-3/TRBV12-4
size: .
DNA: TGTGCCAGTTGTCTGGGAAGGGGGGCCAACACCGGGGAGCTGTTTTTT
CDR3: CASCLGRGANTGELFF

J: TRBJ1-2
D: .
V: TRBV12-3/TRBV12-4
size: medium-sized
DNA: TGTGCCAGCAGTTGGTCAGGGGCAGAAGACTATGGCTACACCTTC
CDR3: CASSWSGAEDYGYTF

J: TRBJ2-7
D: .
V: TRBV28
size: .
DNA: TGTGCCAGCAGTTCCCACGGGGGAGAGCAGTACTTC
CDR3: CASSSHGGEQYF

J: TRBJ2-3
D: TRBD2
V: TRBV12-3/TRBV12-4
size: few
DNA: TGTGCCAGCAGTTTAGTTTCGGCTAGCGGGGCCAGCACAGATACGCAGTATTTT
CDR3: CASSLVSASGASTDTQYF

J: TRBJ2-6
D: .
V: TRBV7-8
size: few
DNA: TGTGCCAGCAGCTTAGCGAGAACCACTAATCGGCTCTCTGGGGCCAACGTCCTGACTTTC
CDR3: CASSLARTTNRLSGANVLTF

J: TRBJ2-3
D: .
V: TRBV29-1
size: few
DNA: TGCAGCGTCGAGGGGAGGTTGGCAGATACGCAGTATTTT
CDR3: CSVEGRLADTQYF

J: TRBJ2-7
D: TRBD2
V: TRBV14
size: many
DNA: TGTGCCAGCAGCCGATCGGCTAGCGGGAAATACGAGCAGTACTTC
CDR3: CASSRSASGKYEQYF

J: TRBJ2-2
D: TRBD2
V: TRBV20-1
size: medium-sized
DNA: TGCAGTGCTACAGCGGGGCTGCGAAACACCGGGGAGCTGTTTTTT
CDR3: CSATAGLRNTGELFF

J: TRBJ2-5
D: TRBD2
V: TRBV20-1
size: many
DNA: TGCAGTGCTAGCTGGGGAGGACTAGCAAAATCAAAGACCCAGTACTTC
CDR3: CSASWGGLAKSKTQYF

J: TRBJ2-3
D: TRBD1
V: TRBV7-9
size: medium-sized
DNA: TGTGCCAGCAGCCCTGGGACAGTTGGAAATGCAGATACGCAGTATTTT
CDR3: CASSPGTVGNADTQYF

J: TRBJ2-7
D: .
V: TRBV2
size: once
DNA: TGTGCCAGCAGTGAGACGGGCTACGAGCAGTACTTC
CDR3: CASSETGYEQYF

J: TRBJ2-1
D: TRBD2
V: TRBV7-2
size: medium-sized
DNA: TGTGCCAGCAGCCTCCTGGGGGGAGGGCATAAAGGCAATGAGCAGTTCTTC
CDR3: CASSLLGGGHKGNEQFF

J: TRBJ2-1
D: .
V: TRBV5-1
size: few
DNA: TGCGCCAGCAGCCCGGCGATGGGGAGGGAGCAGTTCTTC
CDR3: CASSPAMGREQFF

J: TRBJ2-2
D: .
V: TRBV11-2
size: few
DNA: TGTGCCAGCACCCTCGTGGTAGCCGGGGAGCTGTTTTTT
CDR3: CASTLVVAGELFF

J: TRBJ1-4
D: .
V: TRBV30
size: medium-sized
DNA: TGTGCCTGGAGATTCCCCGTGGGAGAAAAACTGTTTTTT
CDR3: CAWRFPVGEKLFF

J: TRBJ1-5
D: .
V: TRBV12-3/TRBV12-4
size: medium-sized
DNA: TGTGCCAGCAGTATGGACATCAATCAGCCCCAGCATTTT
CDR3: CASSMDINQPQHF

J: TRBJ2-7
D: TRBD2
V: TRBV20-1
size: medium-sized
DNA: TGCAGTGCCCCACACCTGACTAGCGGGAGGTCGAGCTCCTACGAGCAGTACTTC
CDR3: CSAPHLTSGRSSSYEQYF

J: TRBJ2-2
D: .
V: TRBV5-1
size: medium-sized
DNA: TGCGCCAGCAGCTTGGCTCCCGGTAGAGACACCGGGGAGCTGTTTTTT
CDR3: CASSLAPGRDTGELFF